This T cell receptor (beta chain) was sequenced during a study of control samples from healthy donors and cancer patients (dated by TCRdb to the early 2020s). To prepare the library, the immunoSEQ multiplex PCR assay was applied. TCRdb took this table from immuneACCESS and kept in-frame rearrangements with V and J called. Such tables lack part of the clones; where checked against another copy, unresolved V genes explain under half of the gap, and the rest is unexplained. This sample comprises 65,000 to 100,000 clones, around 87% of them detected only once. Roughly 20% of the sample lies in the top ten. V is shortened by 0 bases, J by 5 bases, and the region joining them spans 19 bases. There are 17 amino acids in the CDR3, from cysteine to phenylalanine inclusive. Only CDR3 DNA remains: 51 bases, in frame from the first base. CDR1 MNHEY and CDR2 SMNVEV were looked up in the germline V gene (reference sequence).

This clone was found once. There is no known antigen for this receptor. No base quality information exists; no much larger clone differs at one position. The sample comprised blood. Here the chain combines TRBV27 and TRBJ2-5; the D gene cannot be named for sure. The source of this sequence is a man aged 50 or older in good health. The CDR3: CASSLSMVGGFEETQYF. Here is the DNA: TGTGCCAGCAGTTTATCGATGGTAGGCGGTTTCGAGGAGACCCAGTACTTC.